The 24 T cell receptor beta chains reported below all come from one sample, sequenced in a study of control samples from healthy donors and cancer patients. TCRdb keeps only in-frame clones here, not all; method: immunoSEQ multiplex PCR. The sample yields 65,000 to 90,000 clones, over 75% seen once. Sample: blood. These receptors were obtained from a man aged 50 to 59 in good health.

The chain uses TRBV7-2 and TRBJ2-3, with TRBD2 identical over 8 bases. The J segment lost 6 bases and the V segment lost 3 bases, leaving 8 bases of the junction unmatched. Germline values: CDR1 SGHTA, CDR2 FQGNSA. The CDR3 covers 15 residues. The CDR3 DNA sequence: TGTGCCAGCAGCTTTAAAGCGGGAGAGGGGGATACGCAGTATTTT. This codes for CASSFKAGEGDTQYF.

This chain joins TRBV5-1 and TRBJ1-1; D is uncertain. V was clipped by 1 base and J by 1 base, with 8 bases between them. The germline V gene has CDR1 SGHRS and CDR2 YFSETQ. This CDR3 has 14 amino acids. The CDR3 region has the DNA TGCGCCAGCAGCTTGAAAATCAGGAACACTGAAGCTTTCTTT. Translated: CASSLKIRNTEAFF. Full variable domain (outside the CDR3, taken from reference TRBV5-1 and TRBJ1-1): KAGVTQTPRYLIKTRGQQVTLSCSPISGHRSVSWYQQTPGQGLQFLFEYFSETQRNKGNFPGRFSGRQFSNSRSEMNVSTLELGDSALYLCASSLKIRNTEAFFGQGTRLTVV.

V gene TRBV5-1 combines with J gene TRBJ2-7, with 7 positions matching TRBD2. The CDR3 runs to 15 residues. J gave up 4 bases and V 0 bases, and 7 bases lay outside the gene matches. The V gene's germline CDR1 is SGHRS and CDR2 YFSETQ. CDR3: CASSLGLAEGYEQYF. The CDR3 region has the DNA TGCGCCAGCAGCTTGGGGCTAGCGGAAGGATACGAGCAGTACTTC.

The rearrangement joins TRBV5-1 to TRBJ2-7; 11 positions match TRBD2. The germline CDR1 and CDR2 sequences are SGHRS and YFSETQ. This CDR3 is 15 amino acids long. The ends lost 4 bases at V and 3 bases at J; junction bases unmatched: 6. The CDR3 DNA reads TGCGCCAGCAGCAGTGGGACTAGCGGAGTCTACGAGCAGTACTTC. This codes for CASSSGTSGVYEQYF.

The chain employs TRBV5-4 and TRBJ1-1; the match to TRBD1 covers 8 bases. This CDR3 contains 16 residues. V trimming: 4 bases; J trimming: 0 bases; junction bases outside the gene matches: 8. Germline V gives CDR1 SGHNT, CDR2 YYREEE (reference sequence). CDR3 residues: CASSSAQGAVNTEAFF. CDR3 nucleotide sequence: TGTGCCAGCAGCAGTGCGCAGGGGGCGGTGAACACTGAAGCTTTCTTT.

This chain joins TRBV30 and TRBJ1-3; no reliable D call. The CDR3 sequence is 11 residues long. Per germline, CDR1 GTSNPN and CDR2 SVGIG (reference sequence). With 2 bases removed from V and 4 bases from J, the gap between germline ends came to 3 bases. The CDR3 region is CAWSQGNTIYF. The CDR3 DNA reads TGTGCCTGGAGTCAAGGAAACACCATATATTTT.

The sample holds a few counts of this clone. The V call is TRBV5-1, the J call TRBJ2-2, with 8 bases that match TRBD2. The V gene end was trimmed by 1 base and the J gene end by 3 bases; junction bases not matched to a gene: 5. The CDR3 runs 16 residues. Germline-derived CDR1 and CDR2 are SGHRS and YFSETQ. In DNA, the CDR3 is TGCGCCAGCAGCTTGAACGGGGGGGCCGACACCGGGGAGCTGTTTTTT. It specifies CASSLNGGADTGELFF.

CDR3 protein: CASSLGGGGELFF. In DNA form, the CDR3 reads TGTGCCAGCAGTTTAGGAGGGGGCGGGGAGCTGTTTTTT. The chain carries TRBV27 and TRBJ2-2; D could derive from TRBD1 or TRBD2 (6 bases each). Per germline, CDR1 MNHEY and CDR2 SMNVEV (reference sequence). Trimming stripped 2 bases from V and 7 bases from J, with 8 bases between. The CDR3 extends over 13 amino acids.

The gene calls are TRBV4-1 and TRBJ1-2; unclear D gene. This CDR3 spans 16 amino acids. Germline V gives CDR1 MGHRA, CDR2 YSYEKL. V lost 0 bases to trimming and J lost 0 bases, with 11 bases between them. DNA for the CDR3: TGCGCCAGCAGCCAAGAGAATGGAAACCCTAACTATGGCTACACCTTC. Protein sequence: CASSQENGNPNYGYTF.

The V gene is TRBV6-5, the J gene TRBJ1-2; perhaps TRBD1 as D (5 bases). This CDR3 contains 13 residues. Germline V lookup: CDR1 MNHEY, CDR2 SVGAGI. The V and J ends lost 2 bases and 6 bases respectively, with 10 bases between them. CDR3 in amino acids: CASSYRQGDGYTF. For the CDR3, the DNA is TGTGCCAGCAGTTACCGGCAGGGCGATGGCTACACCTTC.

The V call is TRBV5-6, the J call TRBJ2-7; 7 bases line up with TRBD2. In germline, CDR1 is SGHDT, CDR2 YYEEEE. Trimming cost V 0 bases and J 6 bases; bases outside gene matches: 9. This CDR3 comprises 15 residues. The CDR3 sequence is CASSLGLAAPIEQYV. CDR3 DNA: TGTGCCAGCAGCTTGGGGCTAGCGGCCCCTATCGAGCAGTACGTC.

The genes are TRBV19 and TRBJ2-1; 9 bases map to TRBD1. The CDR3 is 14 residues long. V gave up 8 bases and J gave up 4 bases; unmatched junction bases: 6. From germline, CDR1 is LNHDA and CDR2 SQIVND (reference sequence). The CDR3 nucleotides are TGTGCCAGTTTGGGGACAGGGCTTTACAATGAGCAGTTCTTC. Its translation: CASLGTGLYNEQFF.

Here the CDR3 reads CASSQGRGGSNQPQHF. In DNA form, the CDR3 reads TGTGCCAGCAGCCAAGGTCGAGGGGGCTCCAATCAGCCCCAGCATTTT. The V call is TRBV14, the J call TRBJ1-5, with 7 bases fitting TRBD1. Trimming removed 1 base from V and 3 bases from J; junction bases left unmatched: 6. Germline V gene sequence: CDR1 SGHDN, CDR2 FVKESK. There are 16 residues in the CDR3.

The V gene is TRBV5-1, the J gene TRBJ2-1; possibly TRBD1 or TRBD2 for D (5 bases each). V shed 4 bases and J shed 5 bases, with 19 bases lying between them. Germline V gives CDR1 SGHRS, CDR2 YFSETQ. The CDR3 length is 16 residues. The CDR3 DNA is TGCGCCAGCAGCGTTACCGCCGGGACGGGAAACAATGAGCAGTTCTTC. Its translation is CASSVTAGTGNNEQFF.

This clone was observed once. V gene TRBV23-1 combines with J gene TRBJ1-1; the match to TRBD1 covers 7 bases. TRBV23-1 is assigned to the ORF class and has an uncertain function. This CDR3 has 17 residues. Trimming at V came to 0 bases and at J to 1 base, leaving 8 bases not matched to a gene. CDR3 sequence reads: CASSQSETGAKNTEAFF. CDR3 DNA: TGCGCCAGCAGTCAATCAGAAACAGGGGCTAAGAACACTGAAGCTTTCTTT.

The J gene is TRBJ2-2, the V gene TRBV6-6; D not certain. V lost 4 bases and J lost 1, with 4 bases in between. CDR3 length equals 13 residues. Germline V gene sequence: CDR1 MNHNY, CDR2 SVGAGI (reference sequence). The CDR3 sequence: CASSFGNTGELFF. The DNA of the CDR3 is TGTGCCAGCAGTTTCGGGAACACCGGGGAGCTGTTTTTT.

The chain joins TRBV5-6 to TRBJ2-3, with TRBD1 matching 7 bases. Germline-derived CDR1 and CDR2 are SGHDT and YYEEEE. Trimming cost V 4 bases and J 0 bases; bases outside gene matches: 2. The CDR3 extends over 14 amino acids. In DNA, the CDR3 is TGTGCCAGCAGCAAGGGACAGAGCACAGATACGCAGTATTTT. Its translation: CASSKGQSTDTQYF.

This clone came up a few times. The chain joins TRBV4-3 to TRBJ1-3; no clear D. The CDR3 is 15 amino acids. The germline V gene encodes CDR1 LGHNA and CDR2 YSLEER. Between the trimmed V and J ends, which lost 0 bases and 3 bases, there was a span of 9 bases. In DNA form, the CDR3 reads TGCGCCAGCAGCCAAGATAGATTCGGTGGAAACACCATATATTTT. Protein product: CASSQDRFGGNTIYF.

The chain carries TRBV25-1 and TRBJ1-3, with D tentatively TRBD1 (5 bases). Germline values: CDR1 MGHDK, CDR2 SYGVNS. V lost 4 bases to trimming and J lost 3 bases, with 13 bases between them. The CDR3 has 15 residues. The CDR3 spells CASSVPGTGGNTIYF. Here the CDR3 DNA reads TGTGCCAGCAGTGTCCCCGGGACGGGTGGAAACACCATATATTTT.

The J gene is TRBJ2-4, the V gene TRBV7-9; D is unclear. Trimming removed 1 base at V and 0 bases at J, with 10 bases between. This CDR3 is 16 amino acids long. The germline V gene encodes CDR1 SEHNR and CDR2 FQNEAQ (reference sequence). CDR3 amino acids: CASSLGGNLAKNIQYF. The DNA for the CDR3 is TGTGCCAGCAGCTTAGGGGGTAACCTAGCCAAAAACATTCAGTACTTC.

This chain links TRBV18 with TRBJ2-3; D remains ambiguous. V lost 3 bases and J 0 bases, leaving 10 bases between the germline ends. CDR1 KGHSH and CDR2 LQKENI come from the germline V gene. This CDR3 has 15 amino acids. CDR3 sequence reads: CASSPLQSSTDTQYF. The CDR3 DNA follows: TGTGCCAGCTCACCTTTACAGAGTAGCACAGATACGCAGTATTTT.

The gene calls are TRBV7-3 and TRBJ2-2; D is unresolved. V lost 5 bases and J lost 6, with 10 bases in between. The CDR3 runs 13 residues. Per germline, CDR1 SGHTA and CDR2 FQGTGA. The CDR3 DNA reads TGTGCCAGCAGCCCTTATCAGGCCGGGGAGCTGTTTTTT. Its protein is CASSPYQAGELFF.

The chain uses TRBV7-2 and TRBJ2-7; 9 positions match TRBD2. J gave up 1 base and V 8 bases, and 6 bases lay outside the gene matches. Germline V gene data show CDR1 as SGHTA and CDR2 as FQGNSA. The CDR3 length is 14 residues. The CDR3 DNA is TGTGCCAGCGGAAATAGCGGGAGTTCCTACGAGCAGTACTTC. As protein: CASGNSGSSYEQYF. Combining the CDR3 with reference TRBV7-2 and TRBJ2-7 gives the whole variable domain GAGVSQSPSNKVTEKGKDVELRCDPISGHTALYWYRQSLGQGLEFLIYFQGNSAPDKSGLPSDRFSAERTGGSVSTLTIQRTQQEDSAVYLCASGNSGSSYEQYFGPGTRLTVT.

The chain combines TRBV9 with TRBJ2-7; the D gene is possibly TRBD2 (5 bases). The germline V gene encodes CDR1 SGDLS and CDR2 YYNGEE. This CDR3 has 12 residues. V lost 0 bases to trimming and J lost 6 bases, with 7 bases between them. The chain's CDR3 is CASSVDEGEQYF. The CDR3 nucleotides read TGTGCCAGCAGCGTAGACGAGGGCGAGCAGTACTTC.